The rows below give T cell receptor beta chains drawn from one sample of a study of blood T cells in healthy people across ages. A single record per CDR3 protein comes from TCRdb applying MiXCR to the 5' RACE reads. In the table there are about 1.5 million distinct CDR3 sequences, 42% of which are singletons. What was sequenced was blood. Receptors originate from a young woman in good health. Each CDR3 is given with its conserved first and last residue. The D gene is left open where the match is weak. Size is omitted from some rows. Given values are once, few, many or a class for expanded clones.

cdr3_length,v_call,clone_size,d_call,j_call,cdr3_aa,cdr3_nt
15,TRBV27,many,TRBD1,TRBJ2-5,CASSLGQGIQETQYF,TGTGCCAGCAGTTTAGGACAGGGTATACAAGAGACCCAGTACTTC
17,TRBV10-3,.,TRBD2,TRBJ2-1,CAISESERETSYNEQFF,TGTGCCATCAGTGAGTCGGAGCGGGAGACCTCCTACAATGAGCAGTTCTTC
17,TRBV20-1,few,TRBD1,TRBJ2-6,CSARADRANTGANVLTF,TGCAGTGCTAGAGCGGACAGGGCAAACACTGGGGCCAACGTCCTGACTTTC
15,TRBV19,.,TRBD2,TRBJ2-7,CASSITSGGTYEQYF,TGTGCCAGTAGTATCACTAGCGGGGGAACCTACGAGCAGTACTTC
13,TRBV6-1,few,.,TRBJ2-4,CASRGLAKNIQYF,TGTGCCAGCAGAGGACTAGCCAAAAACATTCAGTACTTC
16,TRBV7-9,.,.,TRBJ1-5,CASSLARVGGNQPQHF,TGTGCCAGCAGCTTAGCCCGCGTCGGGGGCAATCAGCCCCAGCATTTT
13,TRBV12-3/TRBV12-4,few,.,TRBJ2-7,CASSLGVLGEQYF,TGTGCCAGCAGTTTGGGGGTCCTGGGGGAGCAGTACTTC
14,TRBV9,.,.,TRBJ2-5,CASSPPAFPETQYF,TGTGCCAGCAGCCCCCCGGCTTTCCCAGAGACCCAGTACTTC
15,TRBV6-2/TRBV6-3,.,.,TRBJ2-2,CASSPRGPSSGELFF,TGTGCCAGCAGTCCCCGAGGGCCCTCTTCCGGGGAGCTGTTTTTT
15,TRBV10-3,.,TRBD2,TRBJ2-1,CAISKGLAGTNEQFF,TGTGCCATCAGCAAGGGACTAGCGGGGACCAATGAGCAGTTCTTC
12,TRBV14,few,.,TRBJ2-5,CASSQVVLRQYF,TGTGCCAGCAGCCAAGTTGTCCTACGGCAGTACTTC
14,TRBV13,.,.,TRBJ1-2,CASSRLDVSNGYTF,TGTGCCAGCAGCCGTTTGGACGTGTCGAATGGCTACACCTTC
12,TRBV29-1,.,TRBD2,TRBJ2-3,CSVREMTDTQYF,TGCAGCGTGCGGGAGATGACAGATACGCAGTATTTT
15,TRBV5-1,few,.,TRBJ2-7,CASSTGRTSSYEQYF,TGCGCCAGCAGCACCGGACGGACCTCCTCCTACGAGCAGTACTTC